These T cell receptor beta chains were read from a single sample in a study of blood T cell repertoires in COVID-19. TCRdb's copy holds only in-frame clones and misses some; the assay was immunoSEQ multiplex PCR. The sample holds 250,000 to 350,000 clones; roughly 90% are singletons and the top ten take approximately 0.85%. The sequencing input was peripheral blood. Receptor source: a woman in her 40s who had recovered from COVID-19. The CDR3 runs from the conserved cysteine through the conserved F or W. Fields, in order: V gene, D gene, clone size, CDR3 length, J gene, CDR3 protein, CDR3 DNA. A D gene is named only where the DNA matches it firmly. Part of the rows lack a size; the others show once, few, many or a class for expanded clones.

V gene: TRBV9
D gene: TRBD1
clone size: -
CDR3 length: 15
J gene: TRBJ2-2
CDR3 protein: CASSHGQGDGRELFF
CDR3 DNA: TGTGCCAGCAGCCATGGACAGGGAGATGGGAGGGAGCTGTTTTTT

V gene: TRBV6-5
D gene: -
clone size: -
CDR3 length: 15
J gene: TRBJ2-7
CDR3 protein: CASSYSEDRSYEQYF
CDR3 DNA: TGTGCCAGCAGTTACTCGGAGGACAGATCCTACGAGCAGTACTTC

V gene: TRBV2
D gene: -
clone size: -
CDR3 length: 15
J gene: TRBJ2-5
CDR3 protein: CASSAERAGQETQYF
CDR3 DNA: TGTGCCAGCAGCGCTGAAAGGGCAGGGCAAGAGACCCAGTACTTC

V gene: TRBV6-5
D gene: TRBD1
clone size: -
CDR3 length: 14
J gene: TRBJ1-4
CDR3 protein: CASRVTGDMVKLFF
CDR3 DNA: TGTGCCAGCAGGGTGACAGGGGACATGGTAAAACTGTTTTTT

V gene: TRBV5-6
D gene: TRBD2
clone size: many
CDR3 length: 18
J gene: TRBJ2-2
CDR3 protein: CASSLVLAGVWNTGELFF
CDR3 DNA: TGTGCCAGCAGCTTGGTCCTAGCGGGAGTCTGGAACACCGGGGAGCTGTTTTTT

V gene: TRBV5-4
D gene: TRBD2
clone size: -
CDR3 length: 14
J gene: TRBJ2-7
CDR3 protein: CASSEGLADYEQYF
CDR3 DNA: TGTGCCAGCAGCGAGGGACTAGCGGACTACGAGCAGTACTTC

V gene: TRBV3-1/TRBV3-2
D gene: -
clone size: -
CDR3 length: 14
J gene: TRBJ2-3
CDR3 protein: CASSPGDATDTQYF
CDR3 DNA: TGTGCCAGCAGCCCAGGGGACGCCACAGATACGCAGTATTTT

V gene: TRBV30
D gene: TRBD2
clone size: -
CDR3 length: 14
J gene: TRBJ2-1
CDR3 protein: CAWTGLAGGNEQFF
CDR3 DNA: TGTGCCTGGACCGGACTAGCGGGAGGCAATGAGCAGTTCTTC

V gene: TRBV4-1
D gene: TRBD2
clone size: once
CDR3 length: 17
J gene: TRBJ2-1
CDR3 protein: CASSQRGAGRADNEQFF
CDR3 DNA: TGCGCCAGCAGCCAACGGGGGGCCGGGAGGGCAGACAATGAGCAGTTCTTC

V gene: TRBV4-1
D gene: -
clone size: -
CDR3 length: 16
J gene: TRBJ2-7
CDR3 protein: CASSRLTASLSYEQYF
CDR3 DNA: TGCGCCAGCAGCCGCTTGACTGCCTCGCTCTCCTACGAGCAGTACTTC

V gene: TRBV5-1
D gene: TRBD1
clone size: -
CDR3 length: 14
J gene: TRBJ2-7
CDR3 protein: CASSSGQGGYEQYF
CDR3 DNA: TGCGCCAGCAGCTCCGGACAGGGGGGCTACGAGCAGTACTTC

V gene: TRBV12-2
D gene: -
clone size: -
CDR3 length: 24
J gene: TRBJ2-3
CDR3 protein: CASRSVKDRENGLAGVEGTDTQYF
CDR3 DNA: TGTGCAAGTCGCTCCGTGAAAGACAGGGAGAACGGACTAGCGGGAGTCGAGGGCACAGATACGCAGTATTTT

V gene: TRBV28
D gene: -
clone size: -
CDR3 length: 15
J gene: TRBJ1-5
CDR3 protein: CASSPVQGGNQPQHF
CDR3 DNA: TGTGCCAGCAGTCCTGTACAGGGCGGCAATCAGCCCCAGCATTTT

V gene: TRBV6-5
D gene: TRBD2
clone size: -
CDR3 length: 15
J gene: TRBJ2-1
CDR3 protein: CASRATSGAHNEQFF
CDR3 DNA: TGTGCCAGCAGGGCCACTAGCGGGGCCCACAATGAGCAGTTCTTC

V gene: TRBV18
D gene: TRBD1
clone size: -
CDR3 length: 16
J gene: TRBJ1-1
CDR3 protein: CASSPGTGVVRTEAFF
CDR3 DNA: TGTGCCAGCTCACCCGGGACAGGGGTGGTTAGGACTGAAGCTTTCTTT

V gene: TRBV9
D gene: -
clone size: -
CDR3 length: 15
J gene: TRBJ2-5
CDR3 protein: CASSVGTADQETQYF
CDR3 DNA: TGTGCCAGCAGCGTAGGGACAGCTGACCAAGAGACCCAGTACTTC

V gene: TRBV15
D gene: -
clone size: once
CDR3 length: 14
J gene: TRBJ2-7
CDR3 protein: CATSSPGRGAEQYF
CDR3 DNA: TGTGCCACCAGCAGTCCCGGCAGGGGGGCCGAGCAGTACTTC

V gene: TRBV7-8
D gene: TRBD1
clone size: -
CDR3 length: 16
J gene: TRBJ1-2
CDR3 protein: CASSPRPGTGGYGYTF
CDR3 DNA: TGTGCCAGCAGCCCTAGGCCCGGGACAGGGGGTTATGGCTACACCTTC

V gene: TRBV3-1/TRBV3-2
D gene: TRBD1
clone size: -
CDR3 length: 16
J gene: TRBJ1-5
CDR3 protein: CASSKGTGSSNQPQHF
CDR3 DNA: TGTGCCAGCAGCAAAGGGACAGGGAGTAGCAATCAGCCCCAGCATTTT

V gene: TRBV5-1
D gene: -
clone size: -
CDR3 length: 14
J gene: TRBJ1-1
CDR3 protein: CASSPGRGNTEAFF
CDR3 DNA: TGCGCCAGCAGCCCGGGGAGGGGGAACACTGAAGCTTTCTTT

V gene: TRBV5-4
D gene: -
clone size: once
CDR3 length: 17
J gene: TRBJ2-2
CDR3 protein: CASSYGGLIGALGELFF
CDR3 DNA: TGTGCCAGCAGCTACGGGGGGCTGATAGGCGCCCTCGGGGAGCTGTTTTTT

V gene: TRBV5-4
D gene: TRBD2
clone size: -
CDR3 length: 16
J gene: TRBJ2-1
CDR3 protein: CASSSPSGSTRDEQFF
CDR3 DNA: TGTGCCAGCAGCTCCCCTAGCGGGAGTACGCGAGATGAGCAGTTCTTC

V gene: TRBV30
D gene: -
clone size: once
CDR3 length: 13
J gene: TRBJ1-1
CDR3 protein: CAWSMGGNTEAFF
CDR3 DNA: TGTGCCTGGAGTATGGGGGGAAACACTGAAGCTTTCTTT

V gene: TRBV28
D gene: -
clone size: once
CDR3 length: 14
J gene: TRBJ1-4
CDR3 protein: CASSLLRAGEKLFF
CDR3 DNA: TGTGCCAGCAGTTTATTGCGGGCGGGTGAAAAACTGTTTTTT

V gene: TRBV11-2
D gene: -
clone size: -
CDR3 length: 11
J gene: TRBJ2-4
CDR3 protein: CASSLSNIQYF
CDR3 DNA: TGTGCCAGCAGCTTATCGAACATTCAGTACTTC

V gene: TRBV28
D gene: -
clone size: -
CDR3 length: 14
J gene: TRBJ2-1
CDR3 protein: CASSLLPSVNEQFF
CDR3 DNA: TGTGCCAGCAGTTTATTGCCTAGCGTGAATGAGCAGTTCTTC

V gene: TRBV12-3/TRBV12-4
D gene: TRBD1
clone size: -
CDR3 length: 12
J gene: TRBJ2-7
CDR3 protein: CASSAGQGSQYF
CDR3 DNA: TGTGCCAGCAGTGCCGGACAGGGATCGCAGTACTTC